These T cell receptor beta chains were read from a single sample in a study of T cell repertoires in ileal Crohn's disease. Method: immunoSEQ multiplex PCR; TCRdb's copy keeps in-frame clones and lacks some. The sample lists fewer than 13,000 clones; around 75% were seen once. The sample taken for sequencing was ileal tissue. All receptors derive from an adult with Crohn's disease. Each CDR3 is given with its conserved first and last residue. The order of the fields is D gene, V gene, clone size, J gene, CDR3 protein, CDR3 DNA. A D gene is named only where the DNA matches it firmly. Size is stated for part of the rows, as once, few or many counts, or as a class when the clone is expanded.

.	TRBV15	hyperexpanded	TRBJ2-5	CATSRDYLAGNTQTQYF	TGTGCCACCAGCAGAGATTATTTGGCAGGGAATACGCAGACCCAGTACTTC
TRBD1	TRBV10-3	.	TRBJ1-1	CAISEPDRGGKTFF	TGTGCCATCAGTGAGCCTGACAGGGGTGGTAAAACTTTCTTT
.	TRBV7-9	.	TRBJ1-5	CASGEQGGQPQHF	TGTGCCAGCGGGGAACAGGGAGGGCAGCCCCAGCATTTT
.	TRBV18	.	TRBJ1-5	CASSPDPGNVQPQHF	TGTGCCAGCTCACCGGATCCAGGGAACGTTCAGCCCCAGCATTTT
TRBD1	TRBV7-2	.	TRBJ1-3	CASSAGTGLNTIYF	TGTGCCAGCAGCGCCGGGACAGGGTTAAACACCATATATTTT
.	TRBV5-1	.	TRBJ1-1	CASSLGLRGREYPNTEAFF	TGCGCCAGCAGCTTGGGATTGCGGGGGCGGGAGTATCCGAACACTGAAGCTTTCTTT
.	TRBV18	.	TRBJ1-4	CASSPNFGVEEKLFF	TGTGCCAGCTCACCTAATTTCGGGGTGGAGGAAAAACTGTTTTTT
.	TRBV6-5	.	TRBJ1-5	CASSYSMAHQPQHF	TGTGCCAGCAGTTACTCGATGGCCCATCAGCCCCAGCATTTT
TRBD1	TRBV5-6	.	TRBJ1-2	CASSSRDRGTWKGYTF	TGTGCCAGCAGCTCCCGGGACAGGGGGACCTGGAAAGGCTACACCTTC
TRBD2	TRBV2	.	TRBJ2-7	CASRAGPYEQYF	TGTGCCAGCAGAGCGGGGCCCTACGAGCAGTACTTC
TRBD1	TRBV7-8	.	TRBJ1-5	CASSLGQGQDSNQPQHF	TGTGCCAGCAGCCTGGGACAGGGGCAGGATAGCAATCAGCCCCAGCATTTT
TRBD2	TRBV4-3	.	TRBJ2-3	CASSQAQEGTSGVDTQYF	TGCGCCAGCAGCCAAGCCCAAGAGGGGACTAGCGGGGTGGATACGCAGTATTTT
TRBD1	TRBV6-1	.	TRBJ2-5	CASSMGQGGGETQYF	TGTGCCAGCAGTATGGGACAGGGGGGTGGTGAGACCCAGTACTTC
TRBD1	TRBV4-3	.	TRBJ2-7	CASSQEAGTGGYEQYF	TGCGCCAGCAGCCAAGAGGCCGGGACAGGGGGCTACGAGCAGTACTTC
.	TRBV7-9	.	TRBJ2-5	CASSSQGGVETQYF	TGTGCCAGCAGCTCCCAAGGGGGGGTAGAGACCCAGTACTTC
TRBD1	TRBV19	.	TRBJ1-2	CASRSGQGNYGYTF	TGTGCCAGTAGGTCTGGACAGGGGAACTATGGCTACACCTTC
.	TRBV5-1	once	TRBJ2-7	CASSLPGASYEQYF	TGCGCCAGCAGCCTGCCAGGGGCCTCCTACGAGCAGTACTTC